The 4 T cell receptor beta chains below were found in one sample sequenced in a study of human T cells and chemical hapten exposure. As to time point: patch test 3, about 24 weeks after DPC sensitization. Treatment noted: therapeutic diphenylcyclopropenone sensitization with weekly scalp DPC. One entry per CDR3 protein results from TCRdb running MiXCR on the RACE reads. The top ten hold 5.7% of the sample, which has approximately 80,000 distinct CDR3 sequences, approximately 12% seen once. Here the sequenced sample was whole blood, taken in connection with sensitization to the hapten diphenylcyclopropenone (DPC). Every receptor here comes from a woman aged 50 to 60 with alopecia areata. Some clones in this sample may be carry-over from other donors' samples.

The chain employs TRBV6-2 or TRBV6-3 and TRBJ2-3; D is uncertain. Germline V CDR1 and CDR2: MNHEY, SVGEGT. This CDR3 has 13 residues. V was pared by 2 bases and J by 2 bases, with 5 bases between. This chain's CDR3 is CASSYRFTDTQYF. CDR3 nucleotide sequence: TGTGCCAGCAGTTACCGGTTCACAGATACGCAGTATTTT.

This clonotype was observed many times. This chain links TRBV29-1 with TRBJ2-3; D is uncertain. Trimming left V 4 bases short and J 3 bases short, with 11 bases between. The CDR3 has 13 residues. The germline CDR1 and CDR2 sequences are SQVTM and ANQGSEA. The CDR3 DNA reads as TGCAGCGTTGCAGGACGGAATACAGATACGCAGTATTTT. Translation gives CSVAGRNTDTQYF.

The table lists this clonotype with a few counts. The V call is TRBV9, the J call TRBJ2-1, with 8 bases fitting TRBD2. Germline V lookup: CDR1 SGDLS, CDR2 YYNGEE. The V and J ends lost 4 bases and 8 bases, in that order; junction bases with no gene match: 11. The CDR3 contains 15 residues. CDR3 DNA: TGTGCCAGCAGCCTACGACTAGCGTCTGGGGATGAGCAGTTCTTC. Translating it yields CASSLRLASGDEQFF.

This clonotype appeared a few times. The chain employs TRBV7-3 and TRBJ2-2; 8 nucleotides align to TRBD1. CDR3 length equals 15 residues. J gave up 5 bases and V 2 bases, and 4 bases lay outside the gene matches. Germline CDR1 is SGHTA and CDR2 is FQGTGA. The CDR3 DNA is TGTGCCAGCAGCTTACAGGGGGCGGTTACCGGGGAGCTGTTTTTT. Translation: CASSLQGAVTGELFF.